The clone carrying this T cell receptor beta chain was observed once. The antigen is unknown. Germline CDR1 SGHTA, CDR2 FQGNSA. The CDR3 is 15 residues long. Trimming took 1 base from V and 6 from J, leaving 13 bases between them. Sequencing was performed with immunoSEQ multiplex PCR; in TCRdb, only in-frame clones are kept and a portion is missing. This table holds 100,000 to 150,000 clones, roughly 89% found once. The sample originates from a study of cytomegalovirus exposure and HLA in healthy donors. The study's findings and limits: Subsequent analysis found a tendency for first-cohort TCR clusters to co-occur within the 95 to 150 validation repertoires. Many donors shared some public TCRs, even though most TCR sequences were rare. Accounts indicate the classifier identified cytomegalovirus status with strong specificity and sensitivity. Cytomegalovirus association was listed for around 180 TCR beta chains.

The clonotype comes from a woman aged 18-29 years in good health and CMV-seronegative. Input material: PBMCs. The V and J genes are TRBV7-2 and TRBJ1-5; no reliable D call. This chain's CDR3 is CASSLGARPAQPQHF. The DNA of the CDR3 is TGTGCCAGCAGCTTAGGGGCAAGGCCTGCTCAGCCCCAGCATTTT. The full variable domain, in which reference TRBV7-2 and TRBJ1-5 provide the parts outside the CDR3, is GAGVSQSPSNKVTEKGKDVELRCDPISGHTALYWYRQSLGQGLEFLIYFQGNSAPDKSGLPSDRFSAERTGGSVSTLTIQRTQQEDSAVYLCASSLGARPAQPQHFGDGTRLSIL.